The 10 T cell receptor beta chains in this list originate from one sample, sequenced in a study of response to subunit inactivated influenza vaccine. TCRdb independently ran MiXCR on the RT-PCR reads; one entry per CDR3 protein. The sample consists of around 790,000 distinct CDR3 sequences, 20% to 25% of them appearing once. Here the sequenced sample was PBMCs from blood, taken about 5 days after vaccination. All receptors come from a man in his fifties or sixties who received an inactivated influenza vaccine.

This clonotype was found once. The chain couples TRBV24-1 to TRBJ2-3, with D possibly matching TRBD1 (6 bases). CDR1 KGHDR and CDR2 SFDVKD come from the germline V gene. CDR3 length: 13 residues. Trimming left V 9 bases short and J 2 bases short, with 11 bases between. The DNA for the CDR3 is TGTGCCACCGAAGACAGGTACACAGATACGCAGTATTTT. This codes for CATEDRYTDTQYF.

The chain recombines TRBV7-8 with TRBJ2-7, with D unclear. Trimming left V 5 bases short and J 0 bases short, with 14 bases between. Germline V gives CDR1 SGHVS, CDR2 FQNEAQ. The CDR3 is 15 residues long. DNA of the CDR3: TGTGCCAGCAGCCGTCGGCCCGAGAGCTCCTACGAGCAGTACTTC. Translating it yields CASSRRPESSYEQYF.

This chain links TRBV19 with TRBJ2-3, with D possibly matching TRBD1 (6 bases). The CDR3 runs to 17 residues. Germline V gene sequence: CDR1 LNHDA, CDR2 SQIVND (reference sequence). The germline V and J ends were trimmed by 0 bases and 1 base, with 14 bases remaining between them. The CDR3 coding sequence is TGTGCCAGTAGTATAGATGCAGGGGCAACTGGCACAGATACGCAGTATTTT. Its protein is CASSIDAGATGTDTQYF.

The V and J genes are TRBV6-2 or TRBV6-3 and TRBJ2-1; 9 nucleotides align to TRBD2. Per germline, CDR1 MNHEY and CDR2 SVGEGT. This CDR3 has 17 amino acids. J lost 0 bases, V lost 2 bases, and 5 bases had no gene match. This CDR3 is CASSYLAGGVSYNEQFF. The CDR3 DNA sequence: TGTGCCAGCAGTTACCTTGCGGGAGGGGTCTCCTACAATGAGCAGTTCTTC.

This clonotype was recorded many times. Here the CDR3 reads CASSTQGGPYEQYF. CDR3 sequence (DNA): TGCGCCAGCAGCACACAGGGGGGCCCCTACGAGCAGTACTTC. V usage is TRBV5-1 and J usage is TRBJ2-7, with 8 bases identical to TRBD1. V lost 4 bases, J lost 2 bases, and 5 bases stayed unmatched. The CDR3 consists of 14 residues. Germline V gene lookup returns CDR1 SGHRS and CDR2 YFSETQ.

This chain links TRBV9 with TRBJ2-7; 7 bases fit TRBD1. The CDR3 covers 15 residues. Trimming cost V 3 bases and J 5 bases; bases outside gene matches: 11. In germline, CDR1 is SGDLS, CDR2 YYNGEE. The CDR3 DNA follows: TGTGCCAGCAGCGCAGGAACTTACAGGGGCGACGAGCAGTACTTC. Translated: CASSAGTYRGDEQYF.

The sample holds a few counts of this clonotype. The chain links TRBV7-8 to TRBJ2-7; 9 nucleotides agree with TRBD2. Trimming cost V 5 bases and J 2 bases; bases outside gene matches: 7. The CDR3 sequence is 15 residues long. Germline CDR1 reads SGHVS; CDR2 reads FQNEAQ. Here the CDR3 reads CASSPLSGGAYEQYF. In DNA form, the CDR3 reads TGTGCCAGCAGCCCCCTTAGCGGGGGAGCCTACGAGCAGTACTTC.

CDR3 sequence reads: CASSPPGLASGNEQFF. CDR3 DNA sequence: TGTGCCAGCAGCCCCCCGGGACTAGCCTCAGGGAATGAGCAGTTCTTC. The chain combines TRBV7-9 with TRBJ2-1; TRBD2 aligns across 9 bases. The CDR3 consists of 16 residues. CDR1 is SEHNR, CDR2 FQNEAQ, per germline (reference sequence). V trimming: 5 bases; J trimming: 7 bases; junction bases outside the gene matches: 12.

This clonotype was seen only a few times. This chain connects TRBV7-9 to TRBJ1-4, with D possibly matching TRBD1 (5 bases). The CDR3 is 14 residues long. Germline CDR1 reads SEHNR; CDR2 reads FQNEAQ (reference sequence). Trimming took 0 bases from V and 8 from J, leaving 10 bases between them. The CDR3 region is CASSLALGQEKLFF. CDR3 sequence (DNA): TGTGCCAGCAGCTTAGCGCTGGGGCAGGAAAAACTGTTTTTT.

The chain links TRBV12-3 or TRBV12-4 to TRBJ2-7, with 8 bases aligning to TRBD2. The CDR3 sequence is 14 residues long. V trimming: 2 bases; J trimming: 6 bases; junction bases outside the gene matches: 6. The CDR3 protein is CASSLPGGRTEQYF. The CDR3 coding sequence is TGTGCCAGCAGTTTACCGGGAGGGCGGACCGAGCAGTACTTC.